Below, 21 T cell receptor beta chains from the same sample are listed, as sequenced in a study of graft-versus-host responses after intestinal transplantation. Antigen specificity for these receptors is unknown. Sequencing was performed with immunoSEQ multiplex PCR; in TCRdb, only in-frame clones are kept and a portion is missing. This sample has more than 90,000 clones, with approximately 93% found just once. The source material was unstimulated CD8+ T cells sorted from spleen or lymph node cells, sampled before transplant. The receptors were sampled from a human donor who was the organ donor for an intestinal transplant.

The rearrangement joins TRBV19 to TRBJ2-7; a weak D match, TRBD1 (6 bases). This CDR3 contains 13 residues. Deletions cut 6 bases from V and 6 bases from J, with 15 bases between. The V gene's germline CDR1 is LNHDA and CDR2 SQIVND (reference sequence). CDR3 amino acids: CASSRPGVREQYF. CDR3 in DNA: TGTGCCAGTAGCCGTCCAGGGGTACGCGAGCAGTACTTC.

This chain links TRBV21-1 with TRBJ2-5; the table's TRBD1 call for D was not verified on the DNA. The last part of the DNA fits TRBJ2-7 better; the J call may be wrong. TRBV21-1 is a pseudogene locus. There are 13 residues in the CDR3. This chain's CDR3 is CASSKGDTYEQYF. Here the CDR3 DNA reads TGTGCCAGCAGCAAAGGGGACACCTACGAGCAGTACTTC.

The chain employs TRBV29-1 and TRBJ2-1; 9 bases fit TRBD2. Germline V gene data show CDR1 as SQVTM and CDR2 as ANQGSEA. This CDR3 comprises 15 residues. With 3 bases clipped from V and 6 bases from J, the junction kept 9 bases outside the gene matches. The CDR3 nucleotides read TGCAGCGTTGATCAGACTAGCGGATTTCTCAATGAGCAGTTCTTC. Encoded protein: CSVDQTSGFLNEQFF.

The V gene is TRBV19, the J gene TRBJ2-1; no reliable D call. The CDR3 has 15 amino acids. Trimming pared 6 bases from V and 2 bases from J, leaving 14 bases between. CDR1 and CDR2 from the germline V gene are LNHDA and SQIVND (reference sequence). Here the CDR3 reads CASSMGVAAYNEQFF. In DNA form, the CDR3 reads TGTGCCAGTAGCATGGGTGTGGCAGCCTACAATGAGCAGTTCTTC.

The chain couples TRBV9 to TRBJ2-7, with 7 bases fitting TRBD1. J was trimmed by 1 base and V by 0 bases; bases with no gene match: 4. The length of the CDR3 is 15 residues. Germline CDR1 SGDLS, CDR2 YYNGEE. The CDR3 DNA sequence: TGTGCCAGCAGCGTAGGGGACAGCCCGTCCTACGAGCAGTACTTC. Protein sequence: CASSVGDSPSYEQYF.

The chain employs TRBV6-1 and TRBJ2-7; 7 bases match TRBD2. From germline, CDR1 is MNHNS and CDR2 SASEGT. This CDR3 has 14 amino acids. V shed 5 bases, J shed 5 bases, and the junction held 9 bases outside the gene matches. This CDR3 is CASSRERDGHEQYF. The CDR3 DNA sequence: TGTGCCAGCAGTCGTGAGCGGGACGGCCACGAGCAGTACTTC.

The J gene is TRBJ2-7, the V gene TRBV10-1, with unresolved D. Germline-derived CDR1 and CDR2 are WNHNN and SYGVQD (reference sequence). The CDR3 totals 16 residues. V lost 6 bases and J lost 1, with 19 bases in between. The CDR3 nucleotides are TGCGCCAGCAGAGAACTGCCGCCGAAGCTATCCTACGAGCAGTACTTC. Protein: CASRELPPKLSYEQYF.

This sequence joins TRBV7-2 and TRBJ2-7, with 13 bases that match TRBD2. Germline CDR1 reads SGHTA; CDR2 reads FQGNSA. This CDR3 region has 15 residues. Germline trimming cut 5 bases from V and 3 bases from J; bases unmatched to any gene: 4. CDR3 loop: CASSQGTSGNYEQYF. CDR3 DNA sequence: TGTGCCAGCAGCCAAGGGACTAGCGGGAACTACGAGCAGTACTTC.

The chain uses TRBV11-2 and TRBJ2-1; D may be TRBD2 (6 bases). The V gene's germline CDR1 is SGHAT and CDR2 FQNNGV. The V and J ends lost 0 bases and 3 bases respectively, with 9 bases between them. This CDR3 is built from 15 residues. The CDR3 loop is CASSLDPGDYNEQFF. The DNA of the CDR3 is TGTGCCAGCAGCTTAGATCCGGGAGACTACAATGAGCAGTTCTTC.

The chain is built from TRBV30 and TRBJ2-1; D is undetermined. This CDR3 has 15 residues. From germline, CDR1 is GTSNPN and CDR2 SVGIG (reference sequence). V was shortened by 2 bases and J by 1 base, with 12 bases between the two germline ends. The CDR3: CAWSIVADSYNEQFF. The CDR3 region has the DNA TGTGCCTGGAGTATCGTGGCGGATTCCTACAATGAGCAGTTCTTC.

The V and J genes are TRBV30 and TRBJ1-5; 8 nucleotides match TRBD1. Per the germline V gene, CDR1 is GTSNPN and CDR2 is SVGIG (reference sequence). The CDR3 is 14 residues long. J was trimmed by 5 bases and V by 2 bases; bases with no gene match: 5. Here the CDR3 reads CAWSTGQGHQPQHF. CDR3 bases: TGTGCCTGGAGTACAGGACAGGGCCATCAGCCCCAGCATTTT.

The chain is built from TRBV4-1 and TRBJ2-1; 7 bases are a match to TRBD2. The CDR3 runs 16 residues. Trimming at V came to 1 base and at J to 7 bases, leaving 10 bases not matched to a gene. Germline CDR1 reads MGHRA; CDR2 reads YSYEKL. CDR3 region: CASSQVAREGENEQFF. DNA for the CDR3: TGCGCCAGCAGCCAAGTAGCCAGGGAGGGCGAAAATGAGCAGTTCTTC.

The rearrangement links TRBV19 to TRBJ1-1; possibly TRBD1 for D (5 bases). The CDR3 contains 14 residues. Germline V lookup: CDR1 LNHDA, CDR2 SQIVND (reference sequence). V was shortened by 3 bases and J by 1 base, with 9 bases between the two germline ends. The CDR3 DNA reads TGTGCCAGTAGTATGGGGGTGGCGAACACTGAAGCTTTCTTT. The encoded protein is CASSMGVANTEAFF.

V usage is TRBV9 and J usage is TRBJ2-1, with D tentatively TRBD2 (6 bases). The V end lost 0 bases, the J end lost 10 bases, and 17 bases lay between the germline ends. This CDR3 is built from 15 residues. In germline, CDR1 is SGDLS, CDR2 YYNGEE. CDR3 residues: CASSVGLGDSREQFF. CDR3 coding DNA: TGTGCCAGCAGCGTAGGATTGGGGGACTCTCGGGAGCAGTTCTTC.

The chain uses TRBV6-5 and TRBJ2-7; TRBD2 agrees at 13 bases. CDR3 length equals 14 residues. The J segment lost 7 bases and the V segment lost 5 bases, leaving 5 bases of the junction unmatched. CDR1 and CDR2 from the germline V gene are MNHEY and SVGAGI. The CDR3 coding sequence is TGTGCCAGCAGTCCGTGGACTAGCGGGAGTGAGCAGTACTTC. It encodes CASSPWTSGSEQYF.

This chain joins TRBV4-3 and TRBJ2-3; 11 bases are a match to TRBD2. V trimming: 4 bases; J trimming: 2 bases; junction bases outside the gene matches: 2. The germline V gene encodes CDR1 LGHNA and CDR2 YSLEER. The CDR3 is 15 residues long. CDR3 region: CASSPGLAVTDTQYF. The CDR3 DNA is TGCGCCAGCAGCCCGGGACTAGCGGTCACAGATACGCAGTATTTT.

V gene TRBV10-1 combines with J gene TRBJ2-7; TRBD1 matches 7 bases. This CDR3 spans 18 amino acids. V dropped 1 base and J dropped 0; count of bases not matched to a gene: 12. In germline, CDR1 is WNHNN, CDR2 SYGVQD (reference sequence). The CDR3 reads CASSEYRPQGSHSYEQYF. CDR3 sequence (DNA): TGCGCCAGCAGTGAGTATCGCCCACAGGGGTCACACTCCTACGAGCAGTACTTC.

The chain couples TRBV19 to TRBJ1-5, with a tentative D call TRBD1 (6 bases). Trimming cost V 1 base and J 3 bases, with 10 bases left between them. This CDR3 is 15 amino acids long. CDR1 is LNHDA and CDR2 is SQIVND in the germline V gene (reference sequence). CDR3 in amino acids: CASSIGQGTNQPQHF. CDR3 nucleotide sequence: TGTGCCAGTAGTATAGGTCAGGGGACCAATCAGCCCCAGCATTTT.

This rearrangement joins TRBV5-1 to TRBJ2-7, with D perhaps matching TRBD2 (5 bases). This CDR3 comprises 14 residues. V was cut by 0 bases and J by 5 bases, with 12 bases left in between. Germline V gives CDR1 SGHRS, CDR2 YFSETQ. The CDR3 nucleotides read TGCGCCAGCAGCTTGGCCGGCGGGTTCAACGAGCAGTACTTC. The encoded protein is CASSLAGGFNEQYF.

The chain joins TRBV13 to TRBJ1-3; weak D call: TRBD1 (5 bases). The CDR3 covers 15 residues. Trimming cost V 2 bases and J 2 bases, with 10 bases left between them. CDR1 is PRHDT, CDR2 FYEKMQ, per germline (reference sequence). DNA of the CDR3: TGTGCCAGCAGCTTACGGGGGACTCCTGGAAACACCATATATTTT. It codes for CASSLRGTPGNTIYF. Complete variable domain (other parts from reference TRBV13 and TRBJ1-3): AAGVIQSPRHLIKEKRETATLKCYPIPRHDTVYWYQQGPGQDPQFLISFYEKMQSDKGSIPDRFSAQQFSDYHSELNMSSLELGDSALYFCASSLRGTPGNTIYFGEGSWLTVV.

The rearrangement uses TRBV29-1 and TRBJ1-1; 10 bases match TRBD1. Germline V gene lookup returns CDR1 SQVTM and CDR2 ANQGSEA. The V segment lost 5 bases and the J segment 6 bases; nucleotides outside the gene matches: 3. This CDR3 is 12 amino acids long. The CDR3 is CSVRGTGAEAFF. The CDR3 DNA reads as TGCAGCGTTCGGGGGACAGGGGCTGAAGCTTTCTTT.